The T cell receptor (beta chain) described here comes from a study of T cell responses to AZD1222 COVID-19 vaccine. Sequencing was performed with immunoSEQ multiplex PCR; in TCRdb, only in-frame clones are kept and a portion is missing. The sample has more than 150,000 clones, roughly 90% seen once. Study findings and constraints: Without day 14 samples, only post-peak T cell repertoires were studied. Spike-specific TCR depth and breadth grew after two AZD1222 doses. Just a handful of people given AZD1222 tested seropositive at baseline. Most donors were white British, females outnumbered males, and clonal diversity was possibly underestimated.

Only one count was recorded for this clone. Its antigen is not identified. CDR3 length: 16 residues. The germline gives CDR1 LNHDA, CDR2 SQIVND (reference sequence). V was clipped by 7 bases and J by 5 bases, with 21 bases between them. This sample comprised peripheral blood, obtained 28 days after the second AZD1222 dose. This chain uses TRBV19 with TRBJ1-5, with D perhaps matching TRBD1 (6 bases). The origin of this receptor is an adult who received the AZD1222 COVID-19 vaccine. The CDR3: CASKVQGSGGYQPQHF. The CDR3, as DNA: TGTGCCAGTAAGGTTCAGGGATCGGGGGGCTATCAGCCCCAGCATTTT.